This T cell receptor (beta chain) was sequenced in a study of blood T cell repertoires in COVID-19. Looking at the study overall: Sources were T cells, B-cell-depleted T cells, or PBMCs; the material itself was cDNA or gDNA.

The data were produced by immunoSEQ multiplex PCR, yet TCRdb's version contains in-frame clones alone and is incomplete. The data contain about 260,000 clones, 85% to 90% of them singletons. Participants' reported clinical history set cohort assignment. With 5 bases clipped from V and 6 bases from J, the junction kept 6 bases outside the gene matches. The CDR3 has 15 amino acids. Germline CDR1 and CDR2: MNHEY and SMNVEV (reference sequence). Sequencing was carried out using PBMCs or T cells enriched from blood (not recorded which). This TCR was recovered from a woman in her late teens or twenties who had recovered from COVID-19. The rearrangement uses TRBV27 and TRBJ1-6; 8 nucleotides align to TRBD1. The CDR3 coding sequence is TGTGCCAGCAGTCAGGGACAGGACCCTAATTCACCCCTCCACTTT. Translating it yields CASSQGQDPNSPLHF.